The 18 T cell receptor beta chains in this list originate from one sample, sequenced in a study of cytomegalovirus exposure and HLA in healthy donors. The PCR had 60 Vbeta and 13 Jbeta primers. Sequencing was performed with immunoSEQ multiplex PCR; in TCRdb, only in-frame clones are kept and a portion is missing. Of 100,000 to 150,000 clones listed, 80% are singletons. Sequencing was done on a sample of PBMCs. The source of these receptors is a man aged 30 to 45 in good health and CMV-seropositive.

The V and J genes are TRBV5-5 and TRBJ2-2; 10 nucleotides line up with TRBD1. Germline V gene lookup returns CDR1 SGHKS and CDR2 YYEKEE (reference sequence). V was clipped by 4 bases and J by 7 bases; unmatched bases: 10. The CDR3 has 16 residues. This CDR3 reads CASSIGQGGYGGELFF. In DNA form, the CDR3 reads TGTGCCAGCAGCATAGGACAGGGGGGTTATGGCGGGGAGCTGTTTTTT.

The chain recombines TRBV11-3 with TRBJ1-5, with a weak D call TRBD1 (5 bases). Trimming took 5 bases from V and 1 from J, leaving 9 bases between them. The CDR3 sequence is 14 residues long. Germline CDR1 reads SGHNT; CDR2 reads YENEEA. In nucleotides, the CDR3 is TGTGCCAGCAGCGCGGGGGGGAGCAATCAGCCCCAGCATTTT. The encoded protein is CASSAGGSNQPQHF.

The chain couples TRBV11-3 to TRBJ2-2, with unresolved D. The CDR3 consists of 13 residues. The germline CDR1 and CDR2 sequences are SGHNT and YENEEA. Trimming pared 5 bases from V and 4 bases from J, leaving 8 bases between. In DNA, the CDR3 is TGTGCCAGCAGCGCTCGTAGCACCGGGGAGCTGTTTTTT. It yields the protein CASSARSTGELFF.

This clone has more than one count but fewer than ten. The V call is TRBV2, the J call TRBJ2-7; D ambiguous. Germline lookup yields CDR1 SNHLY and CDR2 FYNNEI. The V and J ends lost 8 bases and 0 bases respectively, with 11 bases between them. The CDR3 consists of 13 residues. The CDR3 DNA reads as TGTGCCAGCTGCCAGGTTGACTCCTACGAGCAGTACTTC. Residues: CASCQVDSYEQYF. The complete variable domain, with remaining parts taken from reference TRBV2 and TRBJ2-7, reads EPEVTQTPSHQVTQMGQEVILRCVPISNHLYFYWYRQILGQKVEFLVSFYNNEISEKSEIFDDQFSVERPDGSNFTLKIRSTKLEDSAMYFCASCQVDSYEQYFGPGTRLTVT.

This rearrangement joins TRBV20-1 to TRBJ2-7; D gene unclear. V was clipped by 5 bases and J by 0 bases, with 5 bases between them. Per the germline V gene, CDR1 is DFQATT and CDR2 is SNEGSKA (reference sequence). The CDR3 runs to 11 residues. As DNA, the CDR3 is TGCAGTGCTGGCCCCTCCTACGAGCAGTACTTC. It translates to CSAGPSYEQYF.

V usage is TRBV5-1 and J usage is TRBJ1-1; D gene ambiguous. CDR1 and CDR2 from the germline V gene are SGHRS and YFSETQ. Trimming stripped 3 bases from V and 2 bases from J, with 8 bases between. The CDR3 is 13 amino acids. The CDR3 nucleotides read TGCGCCAGCAGCTCGACATCTAACACTGAAGCTTTCTTT. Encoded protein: CASSSTSNTEAFF.

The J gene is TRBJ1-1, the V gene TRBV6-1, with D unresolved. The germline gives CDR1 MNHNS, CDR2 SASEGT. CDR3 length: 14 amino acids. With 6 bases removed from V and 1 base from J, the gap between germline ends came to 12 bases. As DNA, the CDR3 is TGTGCCAGCAGCCAGAATCAGGAGAACACTGAAGCTTTCTTT. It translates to CASSQNQENTEAFF.

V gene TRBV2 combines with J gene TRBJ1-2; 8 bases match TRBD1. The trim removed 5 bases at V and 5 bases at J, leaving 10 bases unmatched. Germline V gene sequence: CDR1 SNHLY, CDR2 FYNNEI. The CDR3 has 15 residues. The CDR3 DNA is TGTGCCAGCAGTAAAAAGGACAGGGCCTTTTATGGCTACACCTTC. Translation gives CASSKKDRAFYGYTF.

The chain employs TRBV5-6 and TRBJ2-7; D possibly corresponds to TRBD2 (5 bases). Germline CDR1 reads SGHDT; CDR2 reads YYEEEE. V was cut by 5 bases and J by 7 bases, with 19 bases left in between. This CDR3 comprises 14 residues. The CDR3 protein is CASSLTPGTGEQYF. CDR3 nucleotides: TGTGCCAGCAGTCTGACCCCGGGCACGGGGGAGCAGTACTTC.

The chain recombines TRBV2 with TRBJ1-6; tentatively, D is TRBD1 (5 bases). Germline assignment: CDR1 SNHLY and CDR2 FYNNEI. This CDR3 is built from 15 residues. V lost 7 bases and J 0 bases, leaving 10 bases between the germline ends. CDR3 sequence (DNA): TGTGCCAGCATGCGGGGGAGCTCCTATAATTCACCCCTCCACTTT. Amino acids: CASMRGSSYNSPLHF.

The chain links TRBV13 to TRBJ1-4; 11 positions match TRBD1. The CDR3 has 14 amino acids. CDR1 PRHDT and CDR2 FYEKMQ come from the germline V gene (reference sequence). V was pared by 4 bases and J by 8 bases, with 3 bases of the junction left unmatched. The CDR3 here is CASSSRDRGEKLFF. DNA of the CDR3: TGTGCCAGCAGCTCTAGGGACAGGGGGGAAAAACTGTTTTTT.

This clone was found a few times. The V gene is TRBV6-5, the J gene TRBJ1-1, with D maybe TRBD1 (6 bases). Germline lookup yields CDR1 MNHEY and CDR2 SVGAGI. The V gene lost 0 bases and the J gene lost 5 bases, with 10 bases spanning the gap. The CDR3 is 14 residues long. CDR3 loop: CASSYSGGRTEAFF. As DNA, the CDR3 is TGTGCCAGCAGTTACTCAGGGGGAAGGACTGAAGCTTTCTTT.

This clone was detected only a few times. The CDR3 sequence is CAISRLAGAQETQYF. As DNA, the CDR3 is TGTGCCATCAGCCGACTAGCGGGGGCGCAAGAGACCCAGTACTTC. The chain is built from TRBV10-3 and TRBJ2-5; 12 nucleotides match TRBD2. Per germline, CDR1 ENHRY and CDR2 SYGVKD. Trimming removed 6 bases from V and 2 bases from J; junction bases left unmatched: 4. This CDR3 spans 15 amino acids.

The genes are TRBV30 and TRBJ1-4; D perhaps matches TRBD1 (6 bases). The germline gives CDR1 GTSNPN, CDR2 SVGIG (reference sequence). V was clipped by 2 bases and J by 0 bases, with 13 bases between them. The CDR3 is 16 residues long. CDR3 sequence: CAWSRASGATNEKLFF. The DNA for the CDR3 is TGTGCCTGGAGTAGGGCCTCAGGGGCAACTAATGAAAAACTGTTTTTT.

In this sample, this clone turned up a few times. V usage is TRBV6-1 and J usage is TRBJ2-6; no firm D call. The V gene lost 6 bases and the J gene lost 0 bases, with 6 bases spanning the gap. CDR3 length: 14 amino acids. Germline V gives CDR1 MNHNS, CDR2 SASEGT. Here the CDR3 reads CASSLASGANVLTF. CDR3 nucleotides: TGTGCCAGCAGCCTGGCCTCTGGGGCCAACGTCCTGACTTTC.

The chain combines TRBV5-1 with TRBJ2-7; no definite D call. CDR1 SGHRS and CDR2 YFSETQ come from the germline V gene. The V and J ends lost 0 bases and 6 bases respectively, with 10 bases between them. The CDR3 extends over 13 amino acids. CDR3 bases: TGCGCCAGCAGCTTGGACCTAGTAGGCGAGCAGTACTTC. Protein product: CASSLDLVGEQYF.

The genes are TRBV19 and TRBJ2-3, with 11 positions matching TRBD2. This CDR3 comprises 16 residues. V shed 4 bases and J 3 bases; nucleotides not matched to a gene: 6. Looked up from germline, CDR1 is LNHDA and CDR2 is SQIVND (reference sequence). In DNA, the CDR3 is TGTGCCAGTAGTAATAGCGGGGGGGCCCCGACAGATACGCAGTATTTT. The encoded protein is CASSNSGGAPTDTQYF.

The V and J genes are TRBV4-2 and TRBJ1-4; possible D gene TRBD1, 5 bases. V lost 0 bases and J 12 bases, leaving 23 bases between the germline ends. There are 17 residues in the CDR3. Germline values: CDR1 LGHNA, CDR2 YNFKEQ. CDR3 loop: CASSQDWGTATIRELFF. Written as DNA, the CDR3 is TGTGCCAGCAGCCAAGATTGGGGTACAGCAACCATCAGGGAACTGTTTTTT.